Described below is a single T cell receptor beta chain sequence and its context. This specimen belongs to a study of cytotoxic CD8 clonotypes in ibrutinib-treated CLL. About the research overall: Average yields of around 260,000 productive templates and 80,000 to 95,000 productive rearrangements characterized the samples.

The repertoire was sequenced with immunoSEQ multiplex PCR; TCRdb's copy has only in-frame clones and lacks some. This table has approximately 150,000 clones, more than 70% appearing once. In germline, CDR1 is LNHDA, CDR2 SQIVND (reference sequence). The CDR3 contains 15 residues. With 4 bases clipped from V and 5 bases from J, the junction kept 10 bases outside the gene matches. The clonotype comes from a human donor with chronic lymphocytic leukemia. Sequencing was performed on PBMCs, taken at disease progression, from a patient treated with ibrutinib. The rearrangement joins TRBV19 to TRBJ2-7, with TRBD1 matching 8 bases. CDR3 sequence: CASSTPGQARDEQYF. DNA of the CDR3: TGTGCCAGTAGTACCCCGGGACAGGCTCGCGACGAGCAGTACTTC.